Listed below are T cell receptor beta chains from one sample, sequenced in a study of blood T cell repertoires in COVID-19. Profiled with immunoSEQ multiplex PCR; TCRdb holds only in-frame clones, not every one. Counted here are under 200,000 clones, about 82% occurring once; the ten biggest clones make up around 8.9%. Material for sequencing was peripheral blood. These receptors were collected from a woman aged 80 or over with COVID-19, enrolled during active disease. Each CDR3 is given with its conserved first and last residue. Each record gives: V gene, J gene, D gene, clone size, CDR3 DNA, CDR3 protein. The D gene is left open where the match is weak. Rows may omit the clone size; those that give it use once, few, many or a size class.

TRBV18	TRBJ1-4	.	.	TGTGCCAGCTCAGCTACAGGGTTCAATGAAGGACTGTTTTTT	CASSATGFNEGLFF
TRBV5-1	TRBJ2-1	.	.	TGCGCCAGCAGCCCGTCTTTTACTGGTTACAATGAGCAGTTCTTC	CASSPSFTGYNEQFF
TRBV18	TRBJ1-1	TRBD1	.	TGTGCCAGCTCACCCAACATCCAGGGGGCACGGGAAGCTTTCTTT	CASSPNIQGAREAFF
TRBV18	TRBJ1-6	.	.	TGTGCCAGCTCACCACATGCGGATTCACCCCTCCACTTT	CASSPHADSPLHF
TRBV5-1	TRBJ1-2	.	.	TGCGCCAGCAGCACCCAACGCGGGGTGGAAGGCTACACCTTC	CASSTQRGVEGYTF
TRBV19	TRBJ2-2	.	.	TGTGCCAGTAGTATTAAGTCTACCGCCGGGGAGCTGTTTTTT	CASSIKSTAGELFF
TRBV6-5	TRBJ2-5	.	.	TGTGCCAGCAGGGATCGGGTAGGAGAGACCCAGTACTTC	CASRDRVGETQYF
TRBV19	TRBJ2-7	.	.	TGTGCCAGTGGCCATCCCCCCTCCTACGAGCAGTACTTC	CASGHPPSYEQYF
TRBV19	TRBJ2-1	TRBD2	.	TGTGCCAGTAGTCGAGCGGGAGGGCCACGGCACAATGAGCAGTTCTTC	CASSRAGGPRHNEQFF
TRBV28	TRBJ2-1	.	.	TGTGCCAGCAGTTCAACAGTGAGCTCCTACAATGAGCAGTTCTTC	CASSSTVSSYNEQFF
TRBV5-1	TRBJ2-1	.	.	TGCGCCAGCAGCTTCGGACAGAGCTACAATGAGCAGTTCTTC	CASSFGQSYNEQFF
TRBV5-1	TRBJ2-7	TRBD1	.	TGCGCCAGCAGCTTGGGAGCAGGGGGCATACCTCTCTACGAGCAGTACTTC	CASSLGAGGIPLYEQYF
TRBV19	TRBJ1-1	.	once	TGTGCCAGTAGTATAGATCCCCCGGGGAACACTGAAGCTTTCTTT	CASSIDPPGNTEAFF
TRBV5-8	TRBJ1-4	.	.	TGTGCCAGCAGCTTAAGACCCAGGGGCGGTGAAAAACTGTTTTTT	CASSLRPRGGEKLFF
TRBV4-1	TRBJ2-5	TRBD2	.	TGCGCCAGCAGCCAAGATCTGGGACTAGCGGTGAATGTCGGGACCCAGTACTTC	CASSQDLGLAVNVGTQYF
TRBV5-1	TRBJ1-1	.	.	TGCGCCAGCAGCTTGGAGGGACTAGGGATTGAAGCTTTCTTT	CASSLEGLGIEAFF
TRBV15	TRBJ1-2	.	.	TGTGCCACCAGCAGAGATCTGGCCAATAACTATGGCTACACCTTC	CATSRDLANNYGYTF
TRBV11-2	TRBJ2-3	.	many	TGTGCCAGCAGTTCGAGCACAGATACGCAGTATTTT	CASSSSTDTQYF
TRBV28	TRBJ1-1	TRBD1	few	TGTGCCAGCAGTTCCTTCGACAGGGGAAGGACTGAAGCTTTCTTT	CASSSFDRGRTEAFF
TRBV5-1	TRBJ2-5	.	once	TGCGCCAGCAGCTTGGAAGTGGGGCCCCAAGAGACCCAGTACTTC	CASSLEVGPQETQYF
TRBV12-5	TRBJ2-7	.	.	TGTGCTAGTGGCGAGATTTACGAGCAGTACTTC	CASGEIYEQYF
TRBV4-1	TRBJ1-2	.	.	TGCGCCAGCAGCCAAGATCACGGCCGCTGGGAGGGCTACACCTTC	CASSQDHGRWEGYTF
TRBV3-1/TRBV3-2	TRBJ1-2	.	few	TGTGCCAGCAGCCCGGCGGGGGCTGGCTACACCTTC	CASSPAGAGYTF
TRBV7-2	TRBJ1-6	.	.	TGTGCCAGCAGCAACGACCCCAGGGGAGCTTATTATAATTCACCCCTCCACTTT	CASSNDPRGAYYNSPLHF
TRBV6-5	TRBJ1-5	.	.	TGTGCCAGCAGTTACTCGGGTGACACAGGACAGCCCCAGCATTTT	CASSYSGDTGQPQHF
TRBV28	TRBJ2-5	.	.	TGTGCCAGCAAGCTCGCGCAAGAGACCCAGTACTTC	CASKLAQETQYF
TRBV3-1/TRBV3-2	TRBJ1-6	.	few	TGTGCCAGCAGCCAAGACGAGGGTGGTTATTCACCCCTCCACTTT	CASSQDEGGYSPLHF
TRBV27	TRBJ2-3	.	.	TGTGCCAGCAGACCGGACTACTTCCTCGATACGCAGTATTTT	CASRPDYFLDTQYF
TRBV7-3	TRBJ2-2	.	few	TGTGCCAGCAGCCCCCGGGTAAGGGCGCGAGGGCCCGGGGAGCTGTTTTTT	CASSPRVRARGPGELFF
TRBV11-2	TRBJ2-7	TRBD1	.	TGTGCCAGCAGCAGCAACCCCAGGGGGCGCGCCTGGGAGCAGTACTTC	CASSSNPRGRAWEQYF
TRBV9	TRBJ1-1	.	.	TGTGCCAGCAGCGTACATCAGGGTAACACTGAAGCTTTCTTT	CASSVHQGNTEAFF
TRBV5-1	TRBJ2-1	TRBD2	.	TGCGCCAGCAGCGAGGGACTAGCGGGGTACAATGAGCAGTTCTTC	CASSEGLAGYNEQFF
TRBV7-9	TRBJ1-5	.	.	TGTGCCAGCAGCTTAGCCCTTAGCGGCCCCCAGCATTTT	CASSLALSGPQHF
TRBV27	TRBJ1-2	TRBD1	few	TGTGCCAGCAGGGGACAGCTCTATGGCTACACCTTC	CASRGQLYGYTF
TRBV6-5	TRBJ2-5	TRBD1	.	TGTGCCAGCAGCCGGGACAGGGGACAAGAGACCCAGTACTTC	CASSRDRGQETQYF
TRBV4-2	TRBJ1-4	TRBD1	.	TGTGCCAGCAGTCCTACCGACAGGGCTGTACGAGAACTGTTTTTT	CASSPTDRAVRELFF
TRBV5-1	TRBJ2-1	TRBD1	.	TGCGCCAGCAGCTTCTTGACAGGGGGCGCCGGCAATGAGCAGTTCTTC	CASSFLTGGAGNEQFF
TRBV21-1	TRBJ2-4	.	.	TGTGCCAGCAGCAATATAGAGAAGTGTGCCATTCAGTACTTC	CASSNIEKCAIQYF
TRBV5-1	TRBJ1-6	.	.	TGCGCCAGCAGCTTCGCAGGGGATTCACCCCTCCACTTT	CASSFAGDSPLHF
TRBV19	TRBJ1-2	.	.	TGTGCCAGTAGTATCCGGGGTGAAGAGGGCTACACCTTC	CASSIRGEEGYTF
TRBV7-8	TRBJ2-1	.	few	TGTGCCAGCAGCTTTTCCGGACTGCGATCTTCCTACAATGAGCAGTTCTTC	CASSFSGLRSSYNEQFF